The 26 T cell receptor beta chains below were found in one sample sequenced in a study of T cell repertoires in cytomegalovirus infection. TCRdb re-called the reads with MiXCR, one entry per CDR3 protein. Altogether approximately 500,000 distinct CDR3 sequences are present, around 10% being singletons, with the ten largest covering around 9.6%. The sample taken for sequencing was PBMCs. All receptors derive from a human donor in good health (CMV status not recorded). Some clones in this sample may be carry-over from other donors' samples.

This chain connects TRBV20-1 to TRBJ1-1, with 9 bases lining up with TRBD1. Germline V gene lookup returns CDR1 DFQATT and CDR2 SNEGSKA (reference sequence). Trimming removed 6 bases from V and 10 bases from J; junction bases left unmatched: 6. CDR3 length: 11 residues. CDR3 sequence: CSATGGAGAFF. The CDR3 nucleotides read TGCAGTGCCACAGGGGGCGCGGGAGCTTTCTTT.

This clonotype has ten or more counts. The chain uses TRBV10-3 and TRBJ2-5; 10 bases map to TRBD2. The CDR3 is 15 amino acids. The germline V gene has CDR1 ENHRY and CDR2 SYGVKD. The V gene end was trimmed by 0 bases and the J gene end by 5 bases; junction bases not matched to a gene: 3. The CDR3 is CAISESSGRQETQYF. In nucleotides, the CDR3 is TGTGCCATCAGTGAGTCTAGCGGGAGGCAGGAGACCCAGTACTTC.

As to this clonotype: A much larger clone differs by one base, so this may be a read error. The chain employs TRBV12-3 or TRBV12-4 and TRBJ1-3, with a tentative D call TRBD1 (6 bases). With 6 bases removed from V and 0 bases from J, the gap between germline ends came to 9 bases. The CDR3 totals 14 residues. Here the CDR3 reads CASRYRDSGNTIYF. DNA of the CDR3: TGTGCCAGCAGGTACAGGGACTCTGGAAACACCATATATTTT.

This clonotype was detected many times. This chain uses TRBV11-3 with TRBJ1-1; 7 bases fit TRBD1. V lost 4 bases and J lost 1; bases outside the gene matches: 27. Germline values: CDR1 SGHNT, CDR2 YENEEA. The CDR3 loop spans 22 amino acids. CDR3 DNA sequence: TGTGCCAGCAGCTACGCCCTTAAACCTACCCCGGACAGGACTTATGCGAACACTGAAGCTTTCTTT. As protein: CASSYALKPTPDRTYANTEAFF.

This clonotype showed up many times. The chain uses TRBV15 and TRBJ2-3; D perhaps matches TRBD2 (5 bases). The V end was cut by 3 bases, the J end by 0 bases, with 7 bases between. There are 14 residues in the CDR3. The germline CDR1 and CDR2 sequences are LNHNV and YYDKDF (reference sequence). The CDR3 nucleotides are TGTGCCACCAGCAGCGGGGTTAGCACAGATACGCAGTATTTT. Residues: CATSSGVSTDTQYF.

The gene calls are TRBV29-1 and TRBJ2-3; tentatively, D is TRBD1 (5 bases). The V gene's germline CDR1 is SQVTM and CDR2 ANQGSEA. V dropped 6 bases and J dropped 6 bases, with 16 bases sitting between them. This CDR3 comprises 13 residues. CDR3 bases: TGCAGCGTCGCTGGGCAGGCAGGGGATACGCAGTATTTT. This translates into CSVAGQAGDTQYF.

This clonotype was seen at least ten times. The chain uses TRBV11-2 and TRBJ2-5; D unclear. This CDR3 comprises 13 residues. Germline V gene sequence: CDR1 SGHAT, CDR2 FQNNGV. The V end was cut by 0 bases, the J end by 4 bases, with 6 bases between. The CDR3 DNA follows: TGTGCCAGCAGCTTAGACGCCTTAGAGACCCAGTACTTC. It yields the protein CASSLDALETQYF. The full variable domain, in which reference TRBV11-2 and TRBJ2-5 provide the parts outside the CDR3, is EAGVAQSPRYKIIEKRQSVAFWCNPISGHATLYWYQQILGQGPKLLIQFQNNGVVDDSQLPKDRFSAERLKGVDSTLKIQPAKLEDSAVYLCASSLDALETQYFGPGTRLLVL.

In its sample, this clonotype was seen many times. V gene TRBV12-3 or TRBV12-4 combines with J gene TRBJ1-6; 7 bases match TRBD1. The CDR3 is made up of 14 amino acids. J was trimmed by 12 bases and V by 5 bases; bases with no gene match: 10. This CDR3 is CASSQGGTERPLHF. The CDR3 DNA reads TGTGCCAGCAGTCAGGGGGGTACCGAACGACCCCTCCACTTT.

The chain couples TRBV14 to TRBJ1-2, with 10 bases fitting TRBD1. The V and J ends lost 6 bases and 4 bases, in that order; junction bases with no gene match: 14. This CDR3 spans 17 amino acids. Germline V gene lookup returns CDR1 SGHDN and CDR2 FVKESK. CDR3 region: CASSQLRTGTGAYGYTF. CDR3 DNA sequence: TGTGCCAGCAGTCAACTTCGGACCGGGACAGGGGCCTATGGCTACACCTTC.

This clonotype was counted between two and nine times. A junction end diverges from the germline sequence, so it may reflect a read error. The rearrangement links TRBV7-9 to TRBJ1-2, with 9 bases lining up with TRBD1. The CDR3 covers 11 residues. Looked up from germline, CDR1 is SEHNR and CDR2 is FQNEAQ (reference sequence). CDR3 loop: CASSSGQGSSF. The CDR3 bases are TGTGCCAGCAGCTCGGGACAGGGTTCTTCCTTC.

The V call is TRBV11-3, the J call TRBJ2-2, with D unresolved. The CDR3 has 16 amino acids. CDR1 is SGHNT and CDR2 is YENEEA in the germline V gene. The V and J ends lost 4 bases and 1 base respectively, with 13 bases between them. The CDR3 is CASSSRALRNTGELFF. The CDR3, as DNA: TGTGCCAGCAGCTCCCGAGCTCTGAGGAACACCGGGGAGCTGTTTTTT.

This clonotype was observed many times. This chain links TRBV28 with TRBJ2-3; no firm D call. V was shortened by 5 bases and J by 0 bases, with 15 bases between the two germline ends. The CDR3 totals 16 residues. Germline V gene sequence: CDR1 MDHEN, CDR2 SYDVKM. CDR3 in amino acids: CASSANDWISTDTQYF. The CDR3 bases are TGTGCCAGCAGTGCGAACGACTGGATTAGCACAGATACGCAGTATTTT.

This clonotype has just a few counts. CDR3: CASSGYGLPSGYTF. The CDR3 coding sequence is TGTGCCAGTAGTGGATATGGACTGCCTTCTGGCTACACCTTC. This rearrangement joins TRBV19 to TRBJ1-2; no firm D call. CDR1 is LNHDA and CDR2 is SQIVND in the germline V gene (reference sequence). The length of the CDR3 is 14 residues. With 5 bases removed from V and 7 bases from J, the gap between germline ends came to 17 bases.

This clonotype was recorded many times. The chain has TRBV12-3 or TRBV12-4 and TRBJ2-2, with TRBD2 as a possible D gene (5 bases). The CDR3 has 14 amino acids. Trimming cost V 5 bases and J 1 base, with 8 bases left between them. This CDR3 reads CASSAGGNTGELFF. DNA for the CDR3: TGTGCCAGCAGTGCCGGAGGGAACACCGGGGAGCTGTTTTTT.

The genes are TRBV20-1 and TRBJ1-2; D uncertain. The V end was cut by 1 base, the J end by 4 bases, with 10 bases between. In germline, CDR1 is DFQATT, CDR2 SNEGSKA (reference sequence). This CDR3 has 13 amino acids. The CDR3 reads CSARARCLYGYTF. DNA for the CDR3: TGCAGTGCTAGAGCCAGGTGCCTCTATGGCTACACCTTC.

This clonotype was counted many times. The chain is built from TRBV4-1 and TRBJ1-4; TRBD1 agrees at 9 bases. CDR1 and CDR2 (germline): MGHRA, YSYEKL. CDR3 length equals 13 residues. With V trimmed by 5 bases and J by 12 bases, 7 bases remained unmatched. The CDR3 sequence is CASSSGQGWELFF. CDR3 nucleotides: TGCGCCAGCAGCTCGGGACAGGGATGGGAACTGTTTTTT.

This clonotype was recorded many times. The rearrangement links TRBV10-3 to TRBJ2-3; a possible D gene is TRBD2 (6 bases). From germline, CDR1 is ENHRY and CDR2 SYGVKD. The V end was cut by 10 bases, the J end by 4 bases, with 6 bases between. This CDR3 has 10 residues. CDR3 in DNA: TGTGCCACGGGAGCAGATACGCAGTATTTT. As protein: CATGADTQYF.

Ten or more counts support this clonotype. The rearrangement joins TRBV11-1 to TRBJ2-7; 9 bases map to TRBD1. The length of the CDR3 is 15 residues. V dropped 5 bases and J dropped 0; count of bases not matched to a gene: 5. Germline values: CDR1 SGHAT, CDR2 FQDESV (reference sequence). Written as DNA, the CDR3 is TGTGCCAGCAGCCGGACAGGGGCGATCTCCTACGAGCAGTACTTC. Residues: CASSRTGAISYEQYF. Filled out from reference TRBV11-1 and TRBJ2-7, the complete variable domain reads EAEVAQSPRYKITEKSQAVAFWCDPISGHATLYWYRQILGQGPELLVQFQDESVVDDSQLPKDRFSAERLKGVDSTLKIQPAELGDSAMYLCASSRTGAISYEQYFGPGTRLTVT.

This clonotype was picked up a small number of times. This rearrangement joins TRBV5-4 to TRBJ2-1; possibly TRBD2 for D (6 bases). With 5 bases removed from V and 4 bases from J, the gap between germline ends came to 16 bases. CDR3 length equals 15 residues. Germline V gene sequence: CDR1 SGHNT, CDR2 YYREEE (reference sequence). CDR3 region: CASRSGQGVYNEQFF. For the CDR3, the DNA is TGTGCCAGCAGGAGCGGGCAGGGAGTATACAATGAGCAGTTCTTC.

This clonotype appeared a few times. The chain is built from TRBV29-1 and TRBJ2-3; 7 bases agree with TRBD1. Germline V lookup: CDR1 SQVTM, CDR2 ANQGSEA. The CDR3 is made up of 14 amino acids. The V gene end was trimmed by 3 bases and the J gene end by 1 base; junction bases not matched to a gene: 4. DNA of the CDR3: TGCAGCGTTGATAGAGGGGGCCGCACAGATACGCAGTATTTT. This sequence encodes CSVDRGGRTDTQYF.

V is TRBV6-6 and J is TRBJ1-1; maybe TRBD1 (5 bases). The germline gives CDR1 MNHNY, CDR2 SVGAGI (reference sequence). V lost 7 bases to trimming and J lost 5 bases, with 14 bases between them. There are 13 residues in the CDR3. CDR3 DNA sequence: TGTGCCAGCACTTCCCTCGGGGGGACTGAAGCTTTCTTT. Protein sequence: CASTSLGGTEAFF.

This clonotype appeared many times. The chain uses TRBV6-5 and TRBJ1-1, with a tentative D call TRBD1 (5 bases). Per germline, CDR1 MNHEY and CDR2 SVGAGI. The CDR3 totals 12 residues. Trimming took off 8 bases at V and 2 bases at J, with 9 bases between the two ends. CDR3 nucleotides: TGTGCCAGCGGGGCAGACAACACTGAAGCTTTCTTT. Its protein is CASGADNTEAFF.

As concerns this clonotype: This may be a read error: a much more frequent sequence differs by one nucleotide. The chain links TRBV6-5 to TRBJ1-1, with D possibly TRBD1 on 5 matching bases. The CDR3 is 16 residues long. CDR1 MNHEY and CDR2 SVGAGI come from the germline V gene. Trimming stripped 7 bases from V and 1 base from J, with 19 bases between. The CDR3 is CASIPPPGSANTEAFF. CDR3 DNA: TGTGCCAGCATCCCCCCCCCAGGGTCGGCGAACACTGAAGCTTTCTTT.

At least ten counts were recorded for this clonotype. J is TRBJ1-2 and V is TRBV3-1, with D unresolved. The CDR3 is made up of 12 amino acids. Trimming removed 1 base at V and 8 bases at J, with 8 bases between. Looked up from germline, CDR1 is LGHDT and CDR2 is YNNKEL (reference sequence). This CDR3 reads CASSQVGYGYTF. The DNA for the CDR3 is TGTGCCAGCAGCCAAGTAGGGTACGGCTACACCTTC.

This clonotype was observed at least ten times. This rearrangement joins TRBV20-1 to TRBJ1-2, with 10 nucleotides matching TRBD1. Per germline, CDR1 DFQATT and CDR2 SNEGSKA (reference sequence). There are 16 residues in the CDR3. V lost 6 bases and J lost 4; bases outside the gene matches: 14. CDR3 loop: CSAPRIGTGDAYGYTF. The CDR3 coding sequence is TGCAGTGCCCCAAGGATAGGGACAGGGGACGCCTATGGCTACACCTTC.

This clonotype was recorded at least ten times. The rearrangement joins TRBV7-2 to TRBJ2-5; 13 nucleotides line up with TRBD2. The germline V gene has CDR1 SGHTA and CDR2 FQGNSA. The J segment lost 5 bases and the V segment lost 7 bases, leaving 7 bases of the junction unmatched. CDR3 length: 15 amino acids. The CDR3 loop reads CASTKLAGGRETQYF. DNA for the CDR3: TGTGCCAGCACCAAACTAGCGGGGGGGCGGGAGACCCAGTACTTC.